A selection of T cell receptor beta chains follows, all from one sample in a study of cytotoxic CD8 clonotypes in ibrutinib-treated CLL. Sequencing was performed with immunoSEQ multiplex PCR; in TCRdb, only in-frame clones are kept and a portion is missing. The table includes 250,000 to 350,000 clones, around 76% detected once. This specimen was PBMCs, taken at disease progression, from a patient treated with ibrutinib. These receptors were obtained from a human donor with chronic lymphocytic leukemia. The CDR3 runs from the conserved cysteine through the conserved F or W. The D gene is left open where the match is weak. Only part of the rows carry a size: once, few, many, or a class if the clone is expanded.

cdr3_nt: TGTGCCAGCAGCTCCACATCAGATACGCAGTATTTT
cdr3_aa: CASSSTSDTQYF
d_call: NA
v_call: TRBV11-1
j_call: TRBJ2-3
cdr3_length: 12
clone_size: NA

cdr3_nt: TGCGCCAGCAGCTTGGCCGGCGGCATCCCGGGGGGCTACACCTTC
cdr3_aa: CASSLAGGIPGGYTF
d_call: NA
v_call: TRBV5-1
j_call: TRBJ1-2
cdr3_length: 15
clone_size: NA

cdr3_nt: TGTGCCAGCAGAGCTGACCTCCTGCAGCCCCAGCATTTT
cdr3_aa: CASRADLLQPQHF
d_call: NA
v_call: TRBV6-1
j_call: TRBJ1-5
cdr3_length: 13
clone_size: NA

cdr3_nt: TGCGCCAGCAGCCAAATGATGGGGGGCTTTAACACTGAAGCTTTCTTT
cdr3_aa: CASSQMMGGFNTEAFF
d_call: NA
v_call: TRBV4-1
j_call: TRBJ1-1
cdr3_length: 16
clone_size: NA

cdr3_nt: TGTGCCATCAGTCAATCCGGGACAGGGAATGAAAAACTGTTTTTT
cdr3_aa: CAISQSGTGNEKLFF
d_call: TRBD1
v_call: TRBV10-3
j_call: TRBJ1-4
cdr3_length: 15
clone_size: NA

cdr3_nt: TGTGCCAGCAGCTGGGACAGGACCCTTTACGAGCAGTACTTC
cdr3_aa: CASSWDRTLYEQYF
d_call: TRBD1
v_call: TRBV11-2
j_call: TRBJ2-7
cdr3_length: 14
clone_size: once

cdr3_nt: TGCGCCAGCAGCTTGGGCTGGGGTGAAGACGAGCAGTACTTC
cdr3_aa: CASSLGWGEDEQYF
d_call: NA
v_call: TRBV5-1
j_call: TRBJ2-7
cdr3_length: 14
clone_size: NA

cdr3_nt: TGCAGCGTTCACAGGTACACTGAAGCTTTCTTT
cdr3_aa: CSVHRYTEAFF
d_call: NA
v_call: TRBV29-1
j_call: TRBJ1-1
cdr3_length: 11
clone_size: NA

cdr3_nt: TGTGCCTGGAGTGTTACAGCCTACGAGCAGTACTTC
cdr3_aa: CAWSVTAYEQYF
d_call: NA
v_call: TRBV30
j_call: TRBJ2-7
cdr3_length: 12
clone_size: NA

cdr3_nt: TGCAGCGTTCGCAGACTAGCGGTATACAATGAGCAGTTCTTC
cdr3_aa: CSVRRLAVYNEQFF
d_call: TRBD2
v_call: TRBV29-1
j_call: TRBJ2-1
cdr3_length: 14
clone_size: NA

cdr3_nt: TGTGCCAGCAGCTTAGTTGGACAGGGGTTTGGGGAGACCCAGTACTTC
cdr3_aa: CASSLVGQGFGETQYF
d_call: TRBD1
v_call: TRBV7-2
j_call: TRBJ2-5
cdr3_length: 16
clone_size: NA

cdr3_nt: TGTGCCAGCAGCCCCGGGTTGGAAGCCAAAAACATTCAGTACTTC
cdr3_aa: CASSPGLEAKNIQYF
d_call: NA
v_call: TRBV7-2
j_call: TRBJ2-4
cdr3_length: 15
clone_size: NA

cdr3_nt: TGTGCCAGCAGCTTTACTCTAGGGTCTGGGGCCAACGTCCTGACTTTC
cdr3_aa: CASSFTLGSGANVLTF
d_call: NA
v_call: TRBV11-2
j_call: TRBJ2-6
cdr3_length: 16
clone_size: NA

cdr3_nt: TGTGCCAGCACCTTATCAGGGTTAGCGCGCGAGCAGTACTTC
cdr3_aa: CASTLSGLAREQYF
d_call: NA
v_call: TRBV28
j_call: TRBJ2-7
cdr3_length: 14
clone_size: NA

cdr3_nt: TGTGCCAGCAGCACACGTGGGGGGCCATACACTGAAGCTTTCTTT
cdr3_aa: CASSTRGGPYTEAFF
d_call: NA
v_call: TRBV25-1
j_call: TRBJ1-1
cdr3_length: 15
clone_size: few

cdr3_nt: TGCGCCAGCAGCTTGGGAGGGGGCGGAAACTTAAATGGCTACACCTTC
cdr3_aa: CASSLGGGGNLNGYTF
d_call: TRBD1
v_call: TRBV5-1
j_call: TRBJ1-2
cdr3_length: 16
clone_size: once

cdr3_nt: TGTGCCAGCAGTGGAAGGACTGCCGGCGAAAAACTGTTTTTT
cdr3_aa: CASSGRTAGEKLFF
d_call: NA
v_call: TRBV2
j_call: TRBJ1-4
cdr3_length: 14
clone_size: once

cdr3_nt: TGCGCCAGCAATCTAAGTTCCCAAATCACAGATACGCAGTATTTT
cdr3_aa: CASNLSSQITDTQYF
d_call: NA
v_call: TRBV10-1
j_call: TRBJ2-3
cdr3_length: 15
clone_size: NA

cdr3_nt: TGCGCCAGCAGCTTGGTGCAGGGCGCGTACGAGCAGTACTTC
cdr3_aa: CASSLVQGAYEQYF
d_call: NA
v_call: TRBV5-1
j_call: TRBJ2-7
cdr3_length: 14
clone_size: NA

cdr3_nt: TGTGCCAGTAGTATACAGAACCACTATGGCTACACCTTC
cdr3_aa: CASSIQNHYGYTF
d_call: NA
v_call: TRBV19
j_call: TRBJ1-2
cdr3_length: 13
clone_size: NA

cdr3_nt: TGTGCCAGCAGGTTTACGGTCGGGGAGCTGTTTTTT
cdr3_aa: CASRFTVGELFF
d_call: NA
v_call: TRBV27
j_call: TRBJ2-2
cdr3_length: 12
clone_size: NA

cdr3_nt: TGTGCCAGCAGCCCCCCTGGAAACTCCTACGAGCAGTACTTC
cdr3_aa: CASSPPGNSYEQYF
d_call: NA
v_call: TRBV7-7
j_call: TRBJ2-7
cdr3_length: 14
clone_size: NA

cdr3_nt: TGTGCCAGCACGAGGGACAGGGTAACCGGGGAGCTGTTTTTT
cdr3_aa: CASTRDRVTGELFF
d_call: TRBD1
v_call: TRBV28
j_call: TRBJ2-2
cdr3_length: 14
clone_size: NA

cdr3_nt: TGTGCCAGCAGGACCTTTTCGGGCGGGTACAATGAGCAGTTCTTC
cdr3_aa: CASRTFSGGYNEQFF
d_call: NA
v_call: TRBV6-5
j_call: TRBJ2-1
cdr3_length: 15
clone_size: NA

cdr3_nt: TGTGCCAGCAGTCAACAAACTTTTACCGGGACAGGGGGCTACGAGCAGTACTTC
cdr3_aa: CASSQQTFTGTGGYEQYF
d_call: TRBD1
v_call: TRBV25-1
j_call: TRBJ2-7
cdr3_length: 18
clone_size: NA

cdr3_nt: TGTGCCAGCAGTGCCTCAGGACTCCTCTGGGAGCAGTACTTC
cdr3_aa: CASSASGLLWEQYF
d_call: NA
v_call: TRBV6-5
j_call: TRBJ2-7
cdr3_length: 14
clone_size: NA

cdr3_nt: TGCGCCAGCAGCTTTAGTACCTCCTACGAGCAGTACTTC
cdr3_aa: CASSFSTSYEQYF
d_call: NA
v_call: TRBV5-1
j_call: TRBJ2-7
cdr3_length: 13
clone_size: NA

cdr3_nt: TGCGCCAGCAGCCAAGATTGGGCTCCCCCCCGCACAGATACGCAGTATTTT
cdr3_aa: CASSQDWAPPRTDTQYF
d_call: NA
v_call: TRBV4-1
j_call: TRBJ2-3
cdr3_length: 17
clone_size: NA

cdr3_nt: TGTGCCAGCAGCCATTGCGGGCAGGGGCGAGAAAAACTGTTTTTT
cdr3_aa: CASSHCGQGREKLFF
d_call: NA
v_call: TRBV21-1
j_call: TRBJ1-4
cdr3_length: 15
clone_size: NA

cdr3_nt: TGTGCCAGCAGCTTATTAGTGGGAGGGATGTCCCATGAGCAGTTCTTC
cdr3_aa: CASSLLVGGMSHEQFF
d_call: TRBD2
v_call: TRBV11-2
j_call: TRBJ2-1
cdr3_length: 16
clone_size: once

cdr3_nt: TGTGCCAGCTCACCACTATCAAAGAGGGGGAGGGCGAATGAAAAACTGTTTTTT
cdr3_aa: CASSPLSKRGRANEKLFF
d_call: NA
v_call: TRBV18
j_call: TRBJ1-4
cdr3_length: 18
clone_size: NA

cdr3_nt: TGCGCCAGCAGGGGTTGGCGGAAGTACGAGCAGTACTTC
cdr3_aa: CASRGWRKYEQYF
d_call: NA
v_call: TRBV10-2
j_call: TRBJ2-7
cdr3_length: 13
clone_size: few

cdr3_nt: TGTGCCAGCAGCTTAGGGGGGTTTCGTCAGCCCCAGCATTTT
cdr3_aa: CASSLGGFRQPQHF
d_call: NA
v_call: TRBV7-6
j_call: TRBJ1-5
cdr3_length: 14
clone_size: NA

cdr3_nt: TGTGCCAGCAGCAACCAACGGACAGGGGACCCGCCAACTAATGAAAAACTGTTTTTT
cdr3_aa: CASSNQRTGDPPTNEKLFF
d_call: TRBD1
v_call: TRBV7-2
j_call: TRBJ1-4
cdr3_length: 19
clone_size: NA

cdr3_nt: TGTGCCAGCAGCTTATCGGGAACGTACCAAGAGACCCAGTACTTC
cdr3_aa: CASSLSGTYQETQYF
d_call: NA
v_call: TRBV7-3
j_call: TRBJ2-5
cdr3_length: 15
clone_size: NA

cdr3_nt: TGTGCCAGCAGTAGCGGGGGGGCCGGCGGAGATACGCAGTATTTT
cdr3_aa: CASSSGGAGGDTQYF
d_call: TRBD2
v_call: TRBV2
j_call: TRBJ2-3
cdr3_length: 15
clone_size: NA

cdr3_nt: TGTGCCAGCAGTTACTCCGGGACGAACACCGGGGAGCTGTTTTTT
cdr3_aa: CASSYSGTNTGELFF
d_call: NA
v_call: TRBV6-5
j_call: TRBJ2-2
cdr3_length: 15
clone_size: NA

cdr3_nt: TGTGCCAGCAGCTTGGCCGGTACGGGGGGTTTCAATGAGCAGTTCTTC
cdr3_aa: CASSLAGTGGFNEQFF
d_call: TRBD2
v_call: TRBV5-6
j_call: TRBJ2-1
cdr3_length: 16
clone_size: NA

cdr3_nt: TGTGCCATCAGTGAGTCAGGCGGGGGGCACTCCTACGAGCAGTACTTC
cdr3_aa: CAISESGGGHSYEQYF
d_call: TRBD2
v_call: TRBV10-3
j_call: TRBJ2-7
cdr3_length: 16
clone_size: NA

cdr3_nt: TGTGCCAGCTCACCATACTCTTCGGGGCCGAGCTCCTACAATGAGCAGTTCTTC
cdr3_aa: CASSPYSSGPSSYNEQFF
d_call: NA
v_call: TRBV18
j_call: TRBJ2-1
cdr3_length: 18
clone_size: once

cdr3_nt: TGTGCCAGCAGTGTGCGACAGACCGCAGATACGCAGTATTTT
cdr3_aa: CASSVRQTADTQYF
d_call: NA
v_call: TRBV9
j_call: TRBJ2-3
cdr3_length: 14
clone_size: NA

cdr3_nt: TGTGCCAGCAGCCCAGGCACAGGGTTTTTCTACGAGCAGTACTTC
cdr3_aa: CASSPGTGFFYEQYF
d_call: NA
v_call: TRBV7-8
j_call: TRBJ2-7
cdr3_length: 15
clone_size: NA

cdr3_nt: TGTGCCAGCAGCTTGGGCGGCCATCTTCGAGATACGCAGTATTTT
cdr3_aa: CASSLGGHLRDTQYF
d_call: NA
v_call: TRBV5-6
j_call: TRBJ2-3
cdr3_length: 15
clone_size: once

cdr3_nt: TGCGCCAGCAGCTGGGACAGGGGGAAAATCTACGAGCAGTACTTC
cdr3_aa: CASSWDRGKIYEQYF
d_call: TRBD1
v_call: TRBV5-1
j_call: TRBJ2-7
cdr3_length: 15
clone_size: once

cdr3_nt: TGCGCCAGCAGCAGGGGGGACAGCCCCGAAGTGACTTTCTTT
cdr3_aa: CASSRGDSPEVTFF
d_call: TRBD1
v_call: TRBV5-1
j_call: TRBJ1-1
cdr3_length: 14
clone_size: few

cdr3_nt: TGCAGCGTTGAAGATCGCACTAGCGGTACCTACGAGCAGTACTTC
cdr3_aa: CSVEDRTSGTYEQYF
d_call: TRBD2
v_call: TRBV29-1
j_call: TRBJ2-7
cdr3_length: 15
clone_size: NA

cdr3_nt: TGCGCCAGCAGCCAAGGACTAGCGGGGGGGCTAAGGTTCTCCTACGAGCAGTACTTC
cdr3_aa: CASSQGLAGGLRFSYEQYF
d_call: TRBD2
v_call: TRBV4-1
j_call: TRBJ2-7
cdr3_length: 19
clone_size: NA

cdr3_nt: TGCGCCAGCAGCTGGGGGATTGCCCAGGGGGAAAAACTGTTTTTT
cdr3_aa: CASSWGIAQGEKLFF
d_call: NA
v_call: TRBV5-1
j_call: TRBJ1-4
cdr3_length: 15
clone_size: few

cdr3_nt: TGTGCCAGCAGTTTCGCTTATAGCAATCAGCCCCAGCATTTT
cdr3_aa: CASSFAYSNQPQHF
d_call: NA
v_call: TRBV27
j_call: TRBJ1-5
cdr3_length: 14
clone_size: NA

cdr3_nt: TGCGCCAGCAGCCACGCTGCAGGGATGGACACTGAAGCTTTCTTT
cdr3_aa: CASSHAAGMDTEAFF
d_call: NA
v_call: TRBV4-1
j_call: TRBJ1-1
cdr3_length: 15
clone_size: NA

cdr3_nt: TGTGCCTTAACCGGACTCCAGACCGGGGAGCTGTTTTTT
cdr3_aa: CALTGLQTGELFF
d_call: NA
v_call: TRBV30
j_call: TRBJ2-2
cdr3_length: 13
clone_size: NA

cdr3_nt: TGTGCCAGCAGTGCCAGGGCAGCCCTCTATGGCTACACCTTC
cdr3_aa: CASSARAALYGYTF
d_call: NA
v_call: TRBV28
j_call: TRBJ1-2
cdr3_length: 14
clone_size: NA

cdr3_nt: TGTGCCAGCAGCCGGAGGACAGGGGGAGAGGATACGCAGTATTTT
cdr3_aa: CASSRRTGGEDTQYF
d_call: TRBD1
v_call: TRBV5-4
j_call: TRBJ2-3
cdr3_length: 15
clone_size: NA

cdr3_nt: TGTGCCAGCAGTATTGATACAGGAAACTATGGCTACACCTTC
cdr3_aa: CASSIDTGNYGYTF
d_call: NA
v_call: TRBV6-6
j_call: TRBJ1-2
cdr3_length: 14
clone_size: NA

cdr3_nt: TGCGCCAGCAGCAGAGACAGGGGGCGAGGCACTGAAGCTTTCTTT
cdr3_aa: CASSRDRGRGTEAFF
d_call: TRBD1
v_call: TRBV5-1
j_call: TRBJ1-1
cdr3_length: 15
clone_size: NA

cdr3_nt: TGTGCCAGCTCACCTATGGCGGAGGGGGAGACCCAGTACTTC
cdr3_aa: CASSPMAEGETQYF
d_call: NA
v_call: TRBV18
j_call: TRBJ2-5
cdr3_length: 14
clone_size: NA

cdr3_nt: TGCAGCTTCAGTCATAAGGGGACCTACAATGAGCAGTTCTTC
cdr3_aa: CSFSHKGTYNEQFF
d_call: NA
v_call: TRBV29-1
j_call: TRBJ2-1
cdr3_length: 14
clone_size: once

cdr3_nt: TGTGCCAGCAGCGTAGGACAGGGGGCGTCTGAGCAGTACTTC
cdr3_aa: CASSVGQGASEQYF
d_call: TRBD1
v_call: TRBV9
j_call: TRBJ2-7
cdr3_length: 14
clone_size: NA

cdr3_nt: TGTGCCAGCAGCGCCCCGTCTCCGGGAAACACCATATATTTT
cdr3_aa: CASSAPSPGNTIYF
d_call: NA
v_call: TRBV7-6
j_call: TRBJ1-3
cdr3_length: 14
clone_size: few